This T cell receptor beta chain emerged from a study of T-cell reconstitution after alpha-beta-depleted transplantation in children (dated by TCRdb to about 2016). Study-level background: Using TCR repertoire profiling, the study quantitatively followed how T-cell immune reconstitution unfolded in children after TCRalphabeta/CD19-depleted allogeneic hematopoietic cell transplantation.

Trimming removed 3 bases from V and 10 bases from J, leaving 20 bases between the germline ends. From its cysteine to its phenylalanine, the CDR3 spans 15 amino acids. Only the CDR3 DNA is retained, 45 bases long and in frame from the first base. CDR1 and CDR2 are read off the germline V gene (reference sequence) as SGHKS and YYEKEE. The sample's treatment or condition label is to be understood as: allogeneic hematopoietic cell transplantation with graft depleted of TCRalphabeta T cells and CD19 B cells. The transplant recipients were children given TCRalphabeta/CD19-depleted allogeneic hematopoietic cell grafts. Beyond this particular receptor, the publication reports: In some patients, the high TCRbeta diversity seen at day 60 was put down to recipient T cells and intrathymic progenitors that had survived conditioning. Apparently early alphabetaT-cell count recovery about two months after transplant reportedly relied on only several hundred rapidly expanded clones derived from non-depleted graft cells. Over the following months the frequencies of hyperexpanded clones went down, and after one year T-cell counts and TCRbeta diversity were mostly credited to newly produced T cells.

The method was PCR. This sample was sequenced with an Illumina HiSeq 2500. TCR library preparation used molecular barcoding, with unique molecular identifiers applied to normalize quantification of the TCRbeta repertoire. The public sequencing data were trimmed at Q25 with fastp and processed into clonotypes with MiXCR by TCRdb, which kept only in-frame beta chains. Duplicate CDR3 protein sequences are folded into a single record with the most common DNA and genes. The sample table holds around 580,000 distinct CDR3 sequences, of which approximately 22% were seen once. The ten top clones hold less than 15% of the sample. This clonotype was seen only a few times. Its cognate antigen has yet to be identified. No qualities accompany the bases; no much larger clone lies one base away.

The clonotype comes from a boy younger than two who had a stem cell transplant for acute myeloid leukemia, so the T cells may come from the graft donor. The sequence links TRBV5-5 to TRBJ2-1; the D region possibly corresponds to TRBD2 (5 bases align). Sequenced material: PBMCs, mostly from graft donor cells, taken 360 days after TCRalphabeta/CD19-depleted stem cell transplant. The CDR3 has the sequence CASSSRVGPGTEQFF. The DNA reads TGTGCCAGCAGCTCGAGGGTCGGCCCAGGAACCGAGCAGTTCTTC.